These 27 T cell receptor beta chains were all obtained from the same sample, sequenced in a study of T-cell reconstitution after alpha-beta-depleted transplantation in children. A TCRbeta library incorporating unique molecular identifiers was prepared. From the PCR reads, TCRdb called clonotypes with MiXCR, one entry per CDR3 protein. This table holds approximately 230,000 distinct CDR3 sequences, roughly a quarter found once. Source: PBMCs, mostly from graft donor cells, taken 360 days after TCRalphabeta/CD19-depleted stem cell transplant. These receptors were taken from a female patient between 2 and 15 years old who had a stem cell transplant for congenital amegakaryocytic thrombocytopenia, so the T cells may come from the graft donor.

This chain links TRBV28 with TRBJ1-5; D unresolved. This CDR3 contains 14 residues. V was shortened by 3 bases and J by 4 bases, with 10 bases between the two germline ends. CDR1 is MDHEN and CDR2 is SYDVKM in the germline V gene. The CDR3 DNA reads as TGTGCCAGCAGTTTGGACTTCTCTAATCAGCCCCAGCATTTT. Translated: CASSLDFSNQPQHF.

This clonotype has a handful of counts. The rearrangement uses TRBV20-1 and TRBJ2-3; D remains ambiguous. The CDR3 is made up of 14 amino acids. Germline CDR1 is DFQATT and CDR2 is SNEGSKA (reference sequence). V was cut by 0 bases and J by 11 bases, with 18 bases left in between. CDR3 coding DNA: TGCAGTGCTAGAGATGGGGATCAACCCTCCGGGCAGTATTTT. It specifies CSARDGDQPSGQYF.

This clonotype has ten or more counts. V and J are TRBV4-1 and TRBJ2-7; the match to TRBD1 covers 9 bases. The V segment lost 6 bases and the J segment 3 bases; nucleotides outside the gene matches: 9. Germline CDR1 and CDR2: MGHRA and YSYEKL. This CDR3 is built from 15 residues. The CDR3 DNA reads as TGCGCCAGCAGTCGTTTACAGGGGGCGGGCTACGAGCAGTACTTC. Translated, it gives CASSRLQGAGYEQYF.

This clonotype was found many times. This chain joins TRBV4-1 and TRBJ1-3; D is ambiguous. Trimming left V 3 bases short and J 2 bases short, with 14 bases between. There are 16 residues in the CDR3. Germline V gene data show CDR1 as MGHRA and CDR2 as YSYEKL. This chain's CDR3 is CASSHGRLPPGNTIYF. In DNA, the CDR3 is TGCGCCAGCAGCCATGGACGGCTCCCCCCTGGAAACACCATATATTTT.

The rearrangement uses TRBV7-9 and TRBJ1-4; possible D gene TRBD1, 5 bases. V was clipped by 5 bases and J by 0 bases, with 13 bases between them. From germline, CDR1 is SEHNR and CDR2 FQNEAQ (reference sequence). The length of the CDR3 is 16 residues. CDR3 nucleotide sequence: TGTGCCAGCAGCCCACAGGAGGTTGCAACTAATGAAAAACTGTTTTTT. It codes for CASSPQEVATNEKLFF. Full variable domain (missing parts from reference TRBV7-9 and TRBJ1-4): DTGVSQNPRHKITKRGQNVTFRCDPISEHNRLYWYRQTLGQGPEFLTYFQNEAQLEKSRLLSDRFSAERPKGSFSTLEIQRTEQGDSAMYLCASSPQEVATNEKLFFGSGTQLSVL.

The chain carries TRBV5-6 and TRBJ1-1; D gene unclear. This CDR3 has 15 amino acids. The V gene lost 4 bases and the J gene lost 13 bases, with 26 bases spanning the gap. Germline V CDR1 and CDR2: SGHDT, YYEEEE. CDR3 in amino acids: CASSPILAGGGGGFF. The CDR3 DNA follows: TGTGCCAGCAGCCCGATTTTGGCCGGAGGAGGAGGAGGTTTCTTT. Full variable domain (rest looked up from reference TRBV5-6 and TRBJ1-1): DAGVTQSPTHLIKTRGQQVTLRCSPKSGHDTVSWYQQALGQGPQFIFQYYEEEERQRGNFPDRFSGHQFPNYSSELNVNALLLGDSALYLCASSPILAGGGGGFFGQGTRLTVV.

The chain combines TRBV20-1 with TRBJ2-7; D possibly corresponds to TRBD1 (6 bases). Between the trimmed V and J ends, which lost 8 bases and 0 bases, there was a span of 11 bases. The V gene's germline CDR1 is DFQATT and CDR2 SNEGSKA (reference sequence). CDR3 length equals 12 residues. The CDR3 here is CSTQQGSYEQYF. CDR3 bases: TGCAGTACTCAACAGGGCTCCTACGAGCAGTACTTC.

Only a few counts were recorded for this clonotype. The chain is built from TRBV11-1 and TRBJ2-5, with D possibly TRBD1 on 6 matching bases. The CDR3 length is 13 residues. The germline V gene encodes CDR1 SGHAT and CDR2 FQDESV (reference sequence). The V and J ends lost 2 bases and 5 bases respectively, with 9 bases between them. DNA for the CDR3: TGTGCCAGCAGCTTATGGGGGCAGGAGACCCAGTACTTC. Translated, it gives CASSLWGQETQYF.

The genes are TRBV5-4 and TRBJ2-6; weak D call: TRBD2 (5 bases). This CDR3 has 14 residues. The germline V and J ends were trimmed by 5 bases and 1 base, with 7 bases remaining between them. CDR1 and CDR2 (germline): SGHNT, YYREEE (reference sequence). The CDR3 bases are TGTGCCAGCAGGAGGGAATCTGGGGCCAACGTCCTGACTTTC. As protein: CASRRESGANVLTF.

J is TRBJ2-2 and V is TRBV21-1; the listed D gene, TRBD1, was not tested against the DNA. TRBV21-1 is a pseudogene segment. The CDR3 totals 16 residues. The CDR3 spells CASSKFGGGYTGELFF. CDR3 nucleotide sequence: TGTGCCAGCAGCAAATTCGGCGGGGGTTACACCGGGGAGCTGTTTTTT.

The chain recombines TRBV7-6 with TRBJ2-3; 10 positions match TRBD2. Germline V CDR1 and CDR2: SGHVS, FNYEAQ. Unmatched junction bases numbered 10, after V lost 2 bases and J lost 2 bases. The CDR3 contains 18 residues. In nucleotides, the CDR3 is TGTGCCAGCAGCTTATTCCCTGGTACTAGCGGGACCACAGATACGCAGTATTTT. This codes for CASSLFPGTSGTTDTQYF.

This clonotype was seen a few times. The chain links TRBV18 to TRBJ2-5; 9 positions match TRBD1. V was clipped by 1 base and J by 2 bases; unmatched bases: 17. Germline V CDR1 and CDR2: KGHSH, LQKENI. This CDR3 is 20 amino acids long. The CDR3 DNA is TGTGCCAGCTCACCACTCCTAGGTTTCCGGACAGGGGAAAGGCAAGAGACCCAGTACTTC. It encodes CASSPLLGFRTGERQETQYF.

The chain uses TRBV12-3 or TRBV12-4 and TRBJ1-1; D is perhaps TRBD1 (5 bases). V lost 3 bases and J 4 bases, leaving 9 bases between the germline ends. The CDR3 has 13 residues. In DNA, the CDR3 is TGTGCCAGCAGTTTGGGGGAGGTCACTGAAGCTTTCTTT. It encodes CASSLGEVTEAFF.

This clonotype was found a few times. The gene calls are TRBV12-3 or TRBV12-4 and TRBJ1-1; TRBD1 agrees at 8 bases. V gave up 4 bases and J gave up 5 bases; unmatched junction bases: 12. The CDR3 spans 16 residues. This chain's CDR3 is CASSSPRQGRRTEAFF. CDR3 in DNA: TGTGCCAGCAGTTCTCCTCGACAGGGGCGACGTACTGAAGCTTTCTTT.

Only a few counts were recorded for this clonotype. CDR3: CSASNRGRRNEQFF. CDR3 sequence (DNA): TGCAGTGCTAGTAACAGGGGGCGCAGAAATGAGCAGTTCTTC. The rearrangement joins TRBV20-1 to TRBJ2-1; 9 bases match TRBD1. CDR1 and CDR2 (germline): DFQATT, SNEGSKA (reference sequence). CDR3 length equals 14 residues. V was pared by 3 bases and J by 7 bases, with 7 bases of the junction left unmatched.

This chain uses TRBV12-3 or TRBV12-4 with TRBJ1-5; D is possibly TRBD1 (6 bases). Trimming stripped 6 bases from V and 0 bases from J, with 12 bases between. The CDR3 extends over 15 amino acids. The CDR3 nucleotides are TGTGCCAGCAGCCCCACAGGGATTAGCAATCAGCCCCAGCATTTT. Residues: CASSPTGISNQPQHF.

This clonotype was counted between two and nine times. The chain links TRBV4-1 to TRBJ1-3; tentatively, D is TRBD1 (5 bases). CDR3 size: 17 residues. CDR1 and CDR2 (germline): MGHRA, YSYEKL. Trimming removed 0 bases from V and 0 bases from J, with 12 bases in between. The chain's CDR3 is CASSQDRTHSSGNTIYF. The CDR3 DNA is TGCGCCAGCAGCCAAGATAGGACACATAGCTCTGGAAACACCATATATTTT.

The DNA of the CDR3 is TGTGCCAGCAGTTTAGGGTCCGACAGGGCCGCATATAGCAATCAGCCCCAGCATTTT. This sequence encodes CASSLGSDRAAYSNQPQHF. The chain joins TRBV28 to TRBJ1-5; 7 nucleotides align to TRBD1. V lost 2 bases, J lost 0 bases, and 13 bases stayed unmatched. The germline CDR1 and CDR2 sequences are MDHEN and SYDVKM. The CDR3 consists of 19 residues.

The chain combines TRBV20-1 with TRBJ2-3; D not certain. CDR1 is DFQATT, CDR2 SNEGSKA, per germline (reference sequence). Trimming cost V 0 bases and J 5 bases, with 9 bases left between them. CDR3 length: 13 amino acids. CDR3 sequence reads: CSARDTWRDTQYF. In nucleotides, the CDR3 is TGCAGTGCTAGAGATACGTGGAGAGATACGCAGTATTTT.

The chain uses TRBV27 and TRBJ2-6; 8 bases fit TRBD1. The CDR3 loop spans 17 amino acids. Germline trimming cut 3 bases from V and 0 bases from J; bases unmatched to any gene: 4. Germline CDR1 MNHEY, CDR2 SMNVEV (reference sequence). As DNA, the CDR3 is TGTGCCAGCAGTTTTGGACAGGGAAACTCTGGGGCCAACGTCCTGACTTTC. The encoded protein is CASSFGQGNSGANVLTF.

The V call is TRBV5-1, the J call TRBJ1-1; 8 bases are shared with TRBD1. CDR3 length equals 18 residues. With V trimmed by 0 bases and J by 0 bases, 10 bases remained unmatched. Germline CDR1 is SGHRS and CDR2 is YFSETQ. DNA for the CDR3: TGCGCCAGCAGCTTGGGCGGCCAGGGGGCAAGTGTGAACACTGAAGCTTTCTTT. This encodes CASSLGGQGASVNTEAFF.

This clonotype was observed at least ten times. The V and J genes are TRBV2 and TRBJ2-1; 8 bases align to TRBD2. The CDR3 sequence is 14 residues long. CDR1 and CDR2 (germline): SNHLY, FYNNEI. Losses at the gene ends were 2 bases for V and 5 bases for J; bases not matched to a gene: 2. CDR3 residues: CASSEREGDNEQFF. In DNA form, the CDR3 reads TGTGCCAGCAGTGAACGGGAGGGGGACAATGAGCAGTTCTTC.

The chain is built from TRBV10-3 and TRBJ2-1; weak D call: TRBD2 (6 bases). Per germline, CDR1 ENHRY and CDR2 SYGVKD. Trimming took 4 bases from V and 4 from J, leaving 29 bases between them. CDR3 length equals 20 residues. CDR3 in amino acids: CAISAQQVRATLGGYNEQFF. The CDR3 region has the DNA TGTGCCATCAGTGCACAACAGGTCCGGGCTACACTCGGGGGATACAATGAGCAGTTCTTC.

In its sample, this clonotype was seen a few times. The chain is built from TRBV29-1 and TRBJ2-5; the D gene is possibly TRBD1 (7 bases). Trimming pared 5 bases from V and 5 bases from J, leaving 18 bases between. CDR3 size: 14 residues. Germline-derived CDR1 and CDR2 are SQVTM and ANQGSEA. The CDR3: CSVPRGTAQETQYF. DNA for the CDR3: TGCAGCGTTCCTCGGGGGACAGCCCAGGAGACCCAGTACTTC.

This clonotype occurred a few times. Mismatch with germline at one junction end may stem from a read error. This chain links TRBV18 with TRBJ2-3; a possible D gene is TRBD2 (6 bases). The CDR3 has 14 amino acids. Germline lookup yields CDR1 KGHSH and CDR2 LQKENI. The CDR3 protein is CASSHSTSIDTQYF. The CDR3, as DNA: TGTGCCAGCTCACACTCTACTAGCATAGATACGCAGTATTTT.

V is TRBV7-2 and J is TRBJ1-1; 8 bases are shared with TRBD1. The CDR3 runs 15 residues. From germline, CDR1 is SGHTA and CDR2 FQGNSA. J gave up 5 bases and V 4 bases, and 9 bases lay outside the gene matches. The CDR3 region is CASSSGGTGNTEAFF. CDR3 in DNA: TGTGCCAGCAGCTCGGGCGGGACAGGCAATACTGAAGCTTTCTTT.

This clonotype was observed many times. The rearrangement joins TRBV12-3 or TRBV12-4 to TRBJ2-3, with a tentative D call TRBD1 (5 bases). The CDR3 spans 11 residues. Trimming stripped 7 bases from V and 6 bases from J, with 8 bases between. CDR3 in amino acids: CASKAGDTQYF. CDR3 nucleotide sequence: TGTGCCAGCAAAGCAGGGGATACGCAGTATTTT.